This is a list of T cell receptor beta chains from one sample in a study of tumor-infiltrating lymphocytes in primary liver carcinoma. MiXCR, applied by TCRdb to the multiplex PCR reads, yields one record per CDR3 protein. The sample carries approximately 80,000 distinct CDR3 sequences, around 66% recorded once. Sequenced sample: tumor-adjacent normal liver tissue. The receptors here all came from a man aged 40-49 years with primary liver carcinoma and hepatitis B virus infection. Both conserved end residues are part of each CDR3. Each record gives: clone size, J gene, D gene, CDR3 length, V gene, CDR3 protein, CDR3 DNA. The D gene is left open where the match is weak. Clone size, where shown, is once, few, many, or a class for clones that have expanded.

abundance: NA; j_gene: TRBJ2-3; d_gene: NA; len: 15; v_gene: TRBV5-1; CDR3aa: CACSLVRLANRYAVF; CDR3nt: TGCGCCTGCAGCTTGGTCAGGCTAGCTAACAGATACGCAGTATTT
abundance: NA; j_gene: TRBJ2-7; d_gene: TRBD1; len: 14; v_gene: TRBV4-2; CDR3aa: CASGTGTGSYEQYF; CDR3nt: TGTGCCAGCGGCACGGGGACAGGGTCCTACGAGCAGTACTTC
abundance: NA; j_gene: TRBJ2-1; d_gene: NA; len: 14; v_gene: TRBV29-1; CDR3aa: CSVLDSFPYNDQFF; CDR3nt: TGCAGCGTTTTGGACAGCTTCCCCTACAATGATCAGTTCTTC
abundance: once; j_gene: TRBJ2-3; d_gene: TRBD1; len: 14; v_gene: TRBV12-3/TRBV12-4; CDR3aa: CASSPSDRVPTQFF; CDR3nt: TGCGCCAGCAGTCCGAGTGACAGGGTCCCTACGCAGTTTTTT
abundance: NA; j_gene: TRBJ2-3; d_gene: NA; len: 15; v_gene: TRBV29-1; CDR3aa: CNVEKWARIQDTQCF; CDR3nt: TGCAACGTAGAAAAATGGGCTAGGATCCAGGATACGCAGTGTTTT
abundance: NA; j_gene: TRBJ1-5; d_gene: NA; len: 15; v_gene: TRBV20-1; CDR3aa: CSARDWRPPNQPQHF; CDR3nt: TGCAGTGCTAGAGATTGGCGTCCCCCAAATCAGCCCCAGCATTTT
abundance: many; j_gene: TRBJ2-5; d_gene: NA; len: 12; v_gene: TRBV29-1; CDR3aa: CSAATLQETQYF; CDR3nt: TGCAGCGCCGCGACTTTGCAAGAGACCCAGTACTTC
abundance: many; j_gene: TRBJ2-1; d_gene: TRBD2; len: 18; v_gene: TRBV30; CDR3aa: CAWRGDTSGSLWSNEQFF; CDR3nt: TGTGCCTGGAGAGGGGATACTAGCGGGAGCTTATGGTCGAATGAGCAGTTCTTC
abundance: NA; j_gene: TRBJ2-7; d_gene: NA; len: 12; v_gene: TRBV11-2; CDR3aa: CANSPGGYEQYF; CDR3nt: TGTGCCAACAGTCCCGGGGGCTACGAACAGTACTTC
abundance: NA; j_gene: TRBJ1-1; d_gene: NA; len: 16; v_gene: TRBV4-3; CDR3aa: CASSQEHQGLNTEAFF; CDR3nt: TGCGCAAGCAGCCAAGAGCATCAGGGCTTAAACACTGAAGCTTTCTTT
abundance: NA; j_gene: TRBJ2-1; d_gene: TRBD2; len: 16; v_gene: TRBV5-1; CDR3aa: CASSPGTRGRKHEQFF; CDR3nt: TGCGCTAGCAGCCCCGGGACTAGAGGGAGGAAACATGAGCAGTTCTTC
abundance: NA; j_gene: TRBJ2-2; d_gene: NA; len: 15; v_gene: TRBV11-2; CDR3aa: CASSFRQSNAGEMFF; CDR3nt: TGTGCCAGCAGCTTTAGGCAATCGAATGCCGGGGAGATGTTTTTT
abundance: NA; j_gene: TRBJ2-1; d_gene: NA; len: 18; v_gene: TRBV7-8; CDR3aa: CTGSPLGGSAVSYNEQFF; CDR3nt: TGTACCGGCAGCCCGCTTGGAGGATCAGCGGTCTCCTACAATGAGCAGTTCTTC
abundance: many; j_gene: TRBJ2-6; d_gene: TRBD1; len: 20; v_gene: TRBV11-2; CDR3aa: CASSSVLGQEFRTGANVLTF; CDR3nt: TGTGCCAGCAGCTCGGTTCTTGGACAGGAGTTCAGGACTGGGGCCAACGTCCTGACTTTC
abundance: NA; j_gene: TRBJ1-2; d_gene: NA; len: 14; v_gene: TRBV12-3/TRBV12-4; CDR3aa: CAISLLQGCSGYTF; CDR3nt: TGTGCCATCAGTTTATTGCAGGGGTGTTCTGGCTACACCTTC
abundance: NA; j_gene: TRBJ2-7; d_gene: NA; len: 12; v_gene: TRBV18; CDR3aa: CASSPGSEEQYF; CDR3nt: TGTGCCAGCTCACCGGGGTCCGAAGAGCAGTACTTC
abundance: NA; j_gene: TRBJ2-7; d_gene: NA; len: 15; v_gene: TRBV6-6; CDR3aa: CARRPAISGIYEQYF; CDR3nt: TGTGCCCGCAGGCCCGCTATCTCCGGGATCTACGAGCAGTACTTC
abundance: many; j_gene: TRBJ2-7; d_gene: NA; len: 11; v_gene: TRBV30; CDR3aa: CAWSETYEQYF; CDR3nt: TGTGCCTGGAGTGAAACCTACGAGCAGTACTTC
abundance: NA; j_gene: TRBJ2-1; d_gene: TRBD1; len: 14; v_gene: TRBV6-1; CDR3aa: CASRGTGEMGEQSF; CDR3nt: TGTGCCAGCAGAGGGACAGGGGAAATGGGTGAGCAGTCCTTC
abundance: NA; j_gene: TRBJ2-3; d_gene: TRBD2; len: 22; v_gene: TRBV4-3; CDR3aa: CASNQPSFGTSGSYGETDTQYF; CDR3nt: TGCGCCAGCAACCAACCTTCTTTCGGGACAAGCGGGAGTTACGGGGAAACAGATACGCAGTATTTT
abundance: NA; j_gene: TRBJ2-7; d_gene: TRBD2; len: 15; v_gene: TRBV10-3; CDR3aa: CAISDRGAGVDEQYF; CDR3nt: TGTGCCATCAGTGATCGGGGAGCGGGAGTAGACGAGCAGTACTTC
abundance: many; j_gene: TRBJ1-1; d_gene: NA; len: 13; v_gene: TRBV7-6; CDR3aa: CASSSLGATEAFF; CDR3nt: TGTGCCAGCAGCTCTTTAGGGGCCACTGAAGCTTTCTTT
abundance: NA; j_gene: TRBJ1-1; d_gene: NA; len: 12; v_gene: TRBV12-3/TRBV12-4; CDR3aa: CASIEQGVRAFF; CDR3nt: TGTGCCAGCATTGAACAGGGTGTGCGGGCTTTCTTT
abundance: NA; j_gene: TRBJ2-1; d_gene: NA; len: 12; v_gene: TRBV29-1; CDR3aa: CSVGFRVGEQSF; CDR3nt: TGCAGCGTTGGATTTAGGGTTGGGGAGCAGTCCTTC
abundance: NA; j_gene: TRBJ2-7; d_gene: NA; len: 16; v_gene: TRBV4-2; CDR3aa: CASSQGLSGFTYKQYF; CDR3nt: TGTGCCAGCAGCCAAGGGCTTAGCGGCTTTACGTACAAACAGTACTTC
abundance: NA; j_gene: TRBJ2-1; d_gene: TRBD2; len: 16; v_gene: TRBV4-3; CDR3aa: CASSQDQASSGSAQFF; CDR3nt: TGCGCCAGCAGCCAAGACCAAGCTTCTAGCGGGAGTGCTCAGTTCTTC
abundance: many; j_gene: TRBJ1-1; d_gene: TRBD1; len: 13; v_gene: TRBV11-2; CDR3aa: CASSRGGTGNDFF; CDR3nt: TGTGCCAGCAGCAGAGGCGGGACAGGGAATGATTTCTTT
abundance: few; j_gene: TRBJ2-2; d_gene: NA; len: 15; v_gene: TRBV30; CDR3aa: CAWSETSLRAGELFF; CDR3nt: TGTGCCTGGAGTGAGACTAGTTTACGCGCCGGGGAGCTGTTTTTT
abundance: NA; j_gene: TRBJ1-1; d_gene: NA; len: 14; v_gene: TRBV4-2; CDR3aa: CASCAGQWDTEAFF; CDR3nt: TGTGCCAGCTGCGCTGGACAGTGGGACACTGAAGCTTTCTTT
abundance: medium-sized; j_gene: TRBJ2-7; d_gene: NA; len: 15; v_gene: TRBV11-1; CDR3aa: CASSFTFDSSYEQYF; CDR3nt: TGTGCCAGCAGCTTTACCTTCGACAGTTCCTACGAGCAGTACTTC
abundance: medium-sized; j_gene: TRBJ2-4; d_gene: TRBD2; len: 13; v_gene: TRBV29-1; CDR3aa: CSVEGGGENIQYF; CDR3nt: TGCAGCGTTGAAGGGGGGGGAGAAAACATTCAGTACTTC
abundance: few; j_gene: TRBJ2-7; d_gene: NA; len: 13; v_gene: TRBV4-2; CDR3aa: CANSQSAVTEQYF; CDR3nt: TGTGCCAACAGCCAATCTGCGGTTACCGAGCAGTACTTC
abundance: NA; j_gene: TRBJ2-7; d_gene: TRBD2; len: 14; v_gene: TRBV27; CDR3aa: CASSSLAGVGEQYF; CDR3nt: TGTGCCAGCAGTTCCCTAGCGGGAGTAGGCGAGCAGTACTTC
abundance: medium-sized; j_gene: TRBJ2-2; d_gene: NA; len: 15; v_gene: TRBV5-6; CDR3aa: CASSFQGWESGELFF; CDR3nt: TGTGCCAGCAGCTTTCAAGGTTGGGAATCCGGGGAGCTGTTTTTT
abundance: few; j_gene: TRBJ2-6; d_gene: NA; len: 15; v_gene: TRBV7-9; CDR3aa: CASADPISGANVLTF; CDR3nt: TGTGCCAGCGCGGACCCGATCTCTGGGGCCAACGTCCTGACTTTC
abundance: NA; j_gene: TRBJ2-2; d_gene: TRBD1; len: 16; v_gene: TRBV5-4; CDR3aa: CVSSSPGQGAAGELFF; CDR3nt: TGTGTCAGCAGCTCCCCGGGACAGGGGGCTGCCGGGGAGCTGTTTTTC
abundance: NA; j_gene: TRBJ2-7; d_gene: TRBD1; len: 16; v_gene: TRBV6-1; CDR3aa: CASSPAGTEYLYEQYF; CDR3nt: TGTGCCAGCAGCCCTGCCGGGACAGAGTACCTCTACGAGCAGTACTTC
abundance: NA; j_gene: TRBJ2-7; d_gene: NA; len: 14; v_gene: TRBV11-2; CDR3aa: CAISIRTSAYEQYF; CDR3nt: TGTGCCATCAGCATAAGGACGTCAGCCTACGAGCAGTACTTT
abundance: NA; j_gene: TRBJ1-6; d_gene: NA; len: 14; v_gene: TRBV5-4; CDR3aa: CAISLSGGYSPLHF; CDR3nt: TGTGCCATCAGCTTGTCCGGGGGCTATTCACCCCTCCACTTT
abundance: NA; j_gene: TRBJ2-3; d_gene: NA; len: 14; v_gene: TRBV6-6; CDR3aa: CASSAGHPTDTQYF; CDR3nt: TGTGCCAGCAGTGCCGGACACCCCACAGATACGCAGTATTTT
abundance: few; j_gene: TRBJ2-6; d_gene: NA; len: 21; v_gene: TRBV12-3/TRBV12-4; CDR3aa: CASSRTRQVPGRASGANVLSF; CDR3nt: TGTGCCAGCAGTCGGACCCGACAAGTCCCCGGTCGGGCCTCTGGGGCCAACGTCCTGTCTTTC
abundance: once; j_gene: TRBJ2-7; d_gene: TRBD2; len: 14; v_gene: TRBV6-5; CDR3aa: CAISSSGLSYEQYF; CDR3nt: TGTGCCATCTCGTCTAGCGGACTCTCCTACGAGCAGTACTTC
abundance: NA; j_gene: TRBJ2-4; d_gene: NA; len: 14; v_gene: TRBV29-1; CDR3aa: CSVGGDAAKNIQYF; CDR3nt: TGCAGCGTCGGAGGGGACGCGGCCAAAAACATTCAGTACTTC
abundance: few; j_gene: TRBJ2-7; d_gene: NA; len: 13; v_gene: TRBV5-4; CDR3aa: CASSFASRGEQYF; CDR3nt: TGTGCCAGCAGCTTCGCCTCACGAGGCGAGCAGTACTTC
abundance: NA; j_gene: TRBJ2-5; d_gene: TRBD2; len: 18; v_gene: TRBV4-1; CDR3aa: CASGQDTSGRGNLDTQYF; CDR3nt: TGCGCCAGCGGCCAAGATACTAGCGGGAGGGGTAATTTGGATACCCAGTACTTC
abundance: once; j_gene: TRBJ2-7; d_gene: NA; len: 12; v_gene: TRBV10-3; CDR3aa: CASRTDSNEQYF; CDR3nt: TGTGCTAGTAGGACGGACTCCAACGAGCAGTACTTC
abundance: NA; j_gene: TRBJ2-5; d_gene: NA; len: 13; v_gene: TRBV5-6; CDR3aa: CPSKPEYQETQHF; CDR3nt: TGTCCTAGCAAGCCAGAGTACCAAGAGACCCAGCACTTC
abundance: NA; j_gene: TRBJ2-1; d_gene: NA; len: 18; v_gene: TRBV11-2; CDR3aa: CASSPSPLLARVPSDQFF; CDR3nt: TGTGCCAGCAGCCCAAGCCCCCTACTAGCTAGAGTTCCCTCGGATCAGTTCTTC
abundance: NA; j_gene: TRBJ2-3; d_gene: NA; len: 15; v_gene: TRBV11-2; CDR3aa: CGISFYGGSTDTQYF; CDR3nt: TGTGGCATCAGCTTCTACGGGGGTAGCACAGATACACAGTATTTT
abundance: NA; j_gene: TRBJ2-7; d_gene: NA; len: 15; v_gene: TRBV11-1; CDR3aa: CASSLDRTAFCEQYF; CDR3nt: TGTGCCAGCAGTTTAGACAGGACTGCCTTCTGCGAGCAGTACTTC
abundance: NA; j_gene: TRBJ2-6; d_gene: TRBD1; len: 20; v_gene: TRBV4-2; CDR3aa: CTSSQETVDRVFSRANVLTF; CDR3nt: TGTACCAGCAGCCAAGAGACGGTGGACAGGGTTTTCTCTAGGGCCAACGTCCTGACTTTC